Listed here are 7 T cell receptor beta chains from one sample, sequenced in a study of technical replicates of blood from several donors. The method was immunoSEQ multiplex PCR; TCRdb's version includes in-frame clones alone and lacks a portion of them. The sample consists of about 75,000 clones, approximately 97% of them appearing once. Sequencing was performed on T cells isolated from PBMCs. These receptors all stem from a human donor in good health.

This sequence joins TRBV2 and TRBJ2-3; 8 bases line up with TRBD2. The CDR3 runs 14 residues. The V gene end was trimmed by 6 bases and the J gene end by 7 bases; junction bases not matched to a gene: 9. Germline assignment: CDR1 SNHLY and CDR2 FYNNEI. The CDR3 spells CASRTGGAPHTQYF. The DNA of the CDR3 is TGTGCCAGCAGAACGGGGGGGGCCCCACATACGCAGTATTTT.

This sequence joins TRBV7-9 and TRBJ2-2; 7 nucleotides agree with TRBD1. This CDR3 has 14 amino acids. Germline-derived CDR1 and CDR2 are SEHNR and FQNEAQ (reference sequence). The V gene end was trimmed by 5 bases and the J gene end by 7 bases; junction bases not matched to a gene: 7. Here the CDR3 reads CASSPLQGIGELFF. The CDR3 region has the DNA TGTGCCAGCAGCCCGCTACAGGGGATCGGGGAGCTGTTTTTT.

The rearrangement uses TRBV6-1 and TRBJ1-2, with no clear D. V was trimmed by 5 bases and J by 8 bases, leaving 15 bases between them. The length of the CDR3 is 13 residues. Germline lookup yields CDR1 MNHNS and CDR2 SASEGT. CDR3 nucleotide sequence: TGTGCCAGCAGTCCCCGAGGGAGGGAAGGCTACACCTTC. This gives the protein CASSPRGREGYTF.

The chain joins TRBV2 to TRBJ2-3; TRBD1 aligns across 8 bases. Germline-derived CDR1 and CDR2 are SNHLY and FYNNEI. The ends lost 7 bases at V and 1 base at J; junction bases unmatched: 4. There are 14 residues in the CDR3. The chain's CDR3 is CASKTGQGTDTQYF. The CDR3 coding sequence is TGTGCCAGCAAGACGGGACAGGGCACAGATACGCAGTATTTT. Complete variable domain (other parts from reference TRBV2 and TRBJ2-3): EPEVTQTPSHQVTQMGQEVILRCVPISNHLYFYWYRQILGQKVEFLVSFYNNEISEKSEIFDDQFSVERPDGSNFTLKIRSTKLEDSAMYFCASKTGQGTDTQYFGPGTRLTVL.

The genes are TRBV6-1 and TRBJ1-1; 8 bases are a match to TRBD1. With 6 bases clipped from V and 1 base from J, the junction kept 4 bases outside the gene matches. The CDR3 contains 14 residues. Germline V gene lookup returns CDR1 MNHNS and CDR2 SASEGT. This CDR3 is CASRGTGENTEAFF. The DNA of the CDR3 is TGTGCCAGCAGGGGGACAGGAGAGAACACTGAAGCTTTCTTT.

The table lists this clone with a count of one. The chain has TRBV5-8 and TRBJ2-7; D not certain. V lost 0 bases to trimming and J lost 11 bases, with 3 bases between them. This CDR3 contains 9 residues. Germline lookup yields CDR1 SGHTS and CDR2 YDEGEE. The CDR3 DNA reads TGTGCCAGCAGCTTGGCGGAGTACTTC. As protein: CASSLAEYF.

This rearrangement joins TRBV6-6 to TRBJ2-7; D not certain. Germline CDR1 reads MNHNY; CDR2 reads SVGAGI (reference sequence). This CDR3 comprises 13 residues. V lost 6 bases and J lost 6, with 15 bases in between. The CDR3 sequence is CASRPSLGIEQYF. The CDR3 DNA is TGTGCCAGCAGACCGTCCCTAGGCATCGAGCAGTACTTC.